Listed here are 25 T cell receptor beta chains from one sample, sequenced in a study of pediatric ulcerative colitis (dated by TCRdb to between 2018 and 2021). The method was the immunoSEQ multiplex PCR assay. This is the immuneACCESS table as TCRdb keeps it, with only in-frame sequences that have V and J called. A part of the clones is gone; compared with another copy, unresolved V genes explain less than half, and the rest is unexplained. This sample comprises approximately 5,600 clones, roughly nine tenths of them detected only once. The ten largest account for 2% to 2.5% of the sample. Sequenced sample: blood. Source of these receptors: a boy younger than 18 with mild ulcerative colitis.

This rearrangement joins TRBV11-2 to TRBJ1-3; D not resolved. Trimming took off 5 bases at V and 3 bases at J, with 5 bases between the two ends. Germline V gene data show CDR1 as SGHAT and CDR2 as FQNNGV. This CDR3 region has 12 residues. The chain's CDR3 is CASSVYGNTIYF. DNA of the CDR3: TGTGCCAGCAGCGTATATGGAAACACCATATATTTT.

V gene TRBV7-2 combines with J gene TRBJ2-1, with TRBD2 matching 13 bases. CDR1 SGHTA and CDR2 FQGNSA come from the germline V gene. CDR3 length: 16 amino acids. Trimming cost V 6 bases and J 7 bases; bases outside gene matches: 9. For the CDR3, the DNA is TGTGCCAGCAGTTTGGGACTAGCGGGGTTAGGTAATGAGCAGTTCTTC. Protein: CASSLGLAGLGNEQFF.

The rearrangement uses TRBV6-6 and TRBJ2-1; D call uncertain. Trimming removed 5 bases at V and 1 base at J, with 15 bases between. This CDR3 region has 16 residues. CDR1 and CDR2 from the germline V gene are MNHNY and SVGAGI (reference sequence). This chain's CDR3 is CASSAGVVVSYNEQFF. The CDR3 DNA is TGTGCCAGCAGTGCCGGAGTCGTTGTATCCTACAATGAGCAGTTCTTC.

The rearrangement links TRBV21-1 to TRBJ2-7; the table calls TRBD1, which could not be checked here. TRBV21-1 is shown as a pseudogene. The CDR3 is 16 amino acids. The CDR3 nucleotides are TGTGCCTCAACCTCACTTGACAGTATAAGCTCCTACGAGCAGTACTTC. This codes for CASTSLDSISSYEQYF.

V gene TRBV14 combines with J gene TRBJ1-3, with 7 bases aligning to TRBD1. The CDR3 extends over 14 amino acids. The ends lost 6 bases at V and 2 bases at J; junction bases unmatched: 4. Per germline, CDR1 SGHDN and CDR2 FVKESK. The CDR3 here is CASRQGTTGNTIYF. The CDR3 bases are TGTGCCAGCAGACAGGGGACGACTGGAAACACCATATATTTT.

The chain is built from TRBV7-2 and TRBJ1-2; D unresolved. The germline V gene has CDR1 SGHTA and CDR2 FQGNSA. The CDR3 runs 13 residues. Trimming shortened V by 2 bases and J by 8 bases, and 12 bases separated the two germline ends. This CDR3 reads CASSLQADGGYTF. The CDR3 region has the DNA TGTGCCAGCAGCTTACAAGCGGACGGGGGCTACACCTTC.

This chain joins TRBV15 and TRBJ2-7; no clear D. The germline V and J ends were trimmed by 1 base and 1 base, with 11 bases remaining between them. Germline lookup yields CDR1 LNHNV and CDR2 YYDKDF (reference sequence). This CDR3 has 15 residues. The CDR3 region has the DNA TGTGCCACCAGCAGAGCAGGAGCCGTATCCTACGAGCAGTACTTC. Translation: CATSRAGAVSYEQYF.

This clone has just one count. V and J are TRBV19 and TRBJ1-4; the D is unclear. Trimming took 5 bases from V and 7 from J, leaving 8 bases between them. The length of the CDR3 is 12 residues. Germline CDR1 is LNHDA and CDR2 is SQIVND (reference sequence). CDR3 protein: CASSYLGEKLFF. In nucleotides, the CDR3 is TGTGCCAGTAGTTATCTGGGTGAAAAACTGTTTTTT.

The chain couples TRBV5-1 to TRBJ1-1; TRBD1 matches 8 bases. Germline V CDR1 and CDR2: SGHRS, YFSETQ. The CDR3 is 15 residues long. Trimming at V came to 5 bases and at J to 0 bases, leaving 6 bases not matched to a gene. CDR3 sequence reads: CASRSGTGMNTEAFF. The DNA for the CDR3 is TGCGCCAGCAGATCCGGGACAGGTATGAACACTGAAGCTTTCTTT.

This chain links TRBV11-2 with TRBJ2-7, with TRBD2 matching over 8 bases. V lost 3 bases, J lost 0 bases, and 10 bases stayed unmatched. Germline CDR1 reads SGHAT; CDR2 reads FQNNGV. The CDR3 length is 17 residues. Written as DNA, the CDR3 is TGTGCCAGCAGCTTTAGTAGGGGGGGACTAGACTCCTACGAGCAGTACTTC. Translation gives CASSFSRGGLDSYEQYF.

The chain couples TRBV27 to TRBJ1-4; 10 bases align to TRBD1. The CDR3 loop spans 17 amino acids. Germline values: CDR1 MNHEY, CDR2 SMNVEV (reference sequence). The V segment lost 5 bases and the J segment 5 bases; nucleotides outside the gene matches: 11. Here the CDR3 DNA reads TGTGCCAGCAGTCTATTCGGACAGGGGGAAATAAATGAAAAACTGTTTTTT. This sequence encodes CASSLFGQGEINEKLFF. Full variable domain (rest looked up from reference TRBV27 and TRBJ1-4): EAQVTQNPRYLITVTGKKLTVTCSQNMNHEYMSWYRQDPGLGLRQIYYSMNVEVTDKGDVPEGYKVSRKEKRNFPLILESPSPNQTSLYFCASSLFGQGEINEKLFFGSGTQLSVL.

This CDR3 reads CASSETGGTNEKLFF. For the CDR3, the DNA is TGTGCCAGCAGTGAAACAGGGGGCACTAATGAAAAACTGTTTTTT. The chain recombines TRBV25-1 with TRBJ1-4, with 9 bases identical to TRBD1. This CDR3 comprises 15 residues. Germline assignment: CDR1 MGHDK and CDR2 SYGVNS. Trimming took 2 bases from V and 2 from J; bases not matched to a gene: 0.

The chain couples TRBV25-1 to TRBJ2-7; TRBD2 might be the D (5 bases). This CDR3 spans 14 amino acids. The V end lost 3 bases, the J end lost 2 bases, and 11 bases lay between the germline ends. CDR1 is MGHDK and CDR2 is SYGVNS in the germline V gene. The CDR3 sequence is CASSESEGTYEQYF. The CDR3 DNA is TGTGCCAGCAGTGAGTCTGAGGGCACCTACGAGCAGTACTTC.

The rearrangement links TRBV27 to TRBJ2-1, with 8 bases matching TRBD1. The length of the CDR3 is 10 residues. The trim removed 9 bases at V and 14 bases at J, leaving 6 bases unmatched. Germline CDR1 MNHEY, CDR2 SMNVEV (reference sequence). The CDR3 region has the DNA TGTGCCAGTGGATGGGGACAGGAGTTCTTC. Amino acids: CASGWGQEFF.

The chain is built from TRBV7-9 and TRBJ1-5; D uncertain. The CDR3 has 13 residues. Between the trimmed V and J ends, which lost 1 base and 6 bases, there was a span of 7 bases. From germline, CDR1 is SEHNR and CDR2 FQNEAQ (reference sequence). The CDR3 here is CASSLGPGQPQHF. The DNA for the CDR3 is TGTGCCAGCAGCTTAGGTCCGGGTCAGCCCCAGCATTTT.

CDR3 protein: CASSPDRVLNQPQHF. CDR3 DNA sequence: TGTGCCAGTAGTCCCGACAGGGTGTTAAATCAGCCCCAGCATTTT. The chain recombines TRBV19 with TRBJ1-5; 7 bases line up with TRBD1. This CDR3 contains 15 residues. Germline CDR1 is LNHDA and CDR2 is SQIVND (reference sequence). V shed 5 bases, J shed 4 bases, and the junction held 8 bases outside the gene matches.

The chain is built from TRBV4-1 and TRBJ1-2, with D unclear. The germline V gene encodes CDR1 MGHRA and CDR2 YSYEKL. This CDR3 contains 13 residues. V was clipped by 0 bases and J by 10 bases, with 12 bases between them. CDR3 coding DNA: TGCGCCAGCAGCCAAGAATGGAAGGGTTACTACACCTTC. As protein: CASSQEWKGYYTF.

In the case of this clone: Compared with germline, one end of the junction differs, possibly owing to a read error. The chain couples TRBV7-7 to TRBJ1-5, with no clear D. This CDR3 region has 17 residues. From germline, CDR1 is SSHAT and CDR2 FNYEAQ (reference sequence). The CDR3 region has the DNA TGTGCTAGCAGCTTAGAGGCGGCCAAAGGTGGGGATCAGCCCCAGCATTTT. It is translated as CASSLEAAKGGDQPQHF.

The rearrangement joins TRBV6-5 to TRBJ2-7; D is perhaps TRBD1 (6 bases). The CDR3 is 11 residues long. V lost 9 bases, J lost 3 bases, and 9 bases lay in between. Looked up from germline, CDR1 is MNHEY and CDR2 is SVGAGI. The CDR3 sequence is CASKGGYEQYF. The CDR3 DNA sequence: TGTGCCAGTAAAGGGGGCTACGAGCAGTACTTC.

The V call is TRBV7-8, the J call TRBJ1-1; D remains unclear. Germline V gene data show CDR1 as SGHVS and CDR2 as FQNEAQ. V lost 5 bases, J lost 4 bases, and 14 bases lay in between. This CDR3 spans 14 amino acids. The CDR3 DNA is TGTGCCAGCAGCGCGGACCCGGAGGCCACTGAAGCTTTCTTT. Residues: CASSADPEATEAFF. Full variable domain (rest looked up from reference TRBV7-8 and TRBJ1-1): GAGVSQSPRYKVAKRGQDVALRCDPISGHVSLFWYQQALGQGPEFLTYFQNEAQLDKSGLPSDRFFAERPEGSVSTLKIQRTQQEDSAVYLCASSADPEATEAFFGQGTRLTVV.

The V and J genes are TRBV6-5 and TRBJ2-5; possibly TRBD1 for D (6 bases). The CDR3 length is 13 residues. CDR1 is MNHEY and CDR2 is SVGAGI in the germline V gene. Trimming removed 2 bases from V and 7 bases from J, with 11 bases in between. The CDR3 reads CASSYGQGRTQYF. CDR3 DNA: TGTGCCAGCAGTTACGGGCAGGGGCGGACCCAGTACTTC.

The CDR3 coding sequence is TGTGCCAGCAGCTTAAAATTTGTGGGGGTTCACACAGATACGCAGTATTTT. Translation gives CASSLKFVGVHTDTQYF. The gene calls are TRBV7-9 and TRBJ2-3; D tentatively reads TRBD1 or TRBD2 (5 bases each). Trimming removed 2 bases at V and 2 bases at J, with 17 bases between. CDR1 and CDR2 from the germline V gene are SEHNR and FQNEAQ (reference sequence). The CDR3 totals 17 residues.

The chain uses TRBV11-3 and TRBJ2-2, with 11 bases lining up with TRBD1. After removal of 1 base from V and 7 bases from J, the junction contained 8 bases not matched to a gene. Germline CDR1 SGHNT, CDR2 YENEEA. The CDR3 contains 17 residues. In nucleotides, the CDR3 is TGTGCCAGCAGCTTAGGGAGAGGACAGGGGGCTGTCGGGGAGCTGTTTTTT. This codes for CASSLGRGQGAVGELFF.

This chain connects TRBV5-6 to TRBJ2-4; D not resolved. V lost 0 bases to trimming and J lost 9 bases, with 13 bases between them. The CDR3 runs 14 residues. Germline V gene data show CDR1 as SGHDT and CDR2 as YYEEEE. CDR3 loop: CASSLGVPERIQYF. The CDR3 nucleotides read TGTGCCAGCAGCTTGGGGGTTCCGGAACGCATTCAGTACTTC.

This chain joins TRBV30 and TRBJ1-2, with a possible D match to TRBD1 (5 bases). The CDR3 length is 14 residues. Germline assignment: CDR1 GTSNPN and CDR2 SVGIG (reference sequence). The V end was cut by 3 bases, the J end by 4 bases, with 15 bases between. The CDR3 loop reads CAWRRDSVVYGYTF. CDR3 DNA sequence: TGTGCCTGGAGACGGGACTCGGTGGTCTATGGCTACACCTTC.